Below, 31 T cell receptor beta chains from the same sample are listed, as sequenced in a study of CD8 T cells in ankylosing spondylitis. Antigen specificity for these receptors is unknown. TCRdb re-called the 5' RACE reads through MiXCR, storing one row per CDR3 protein. Of around 130,000 distinct CDR3 sequences listed, approximately 17% are singletons. Study outcomes and limitations: Typical of ankylosing spondylitis blood, it appeared, was a TCR beta motif of 7 or 8 highly homologous variants.

The sequencing sample was made of blood, either unsorted or a sorted T cell fraction (not recorded which). These receptors came from a male donor with ankylosing spondylitis.

This clonotype was observed a few times. This rearrangement joins TRBV7-9 to TRBJ2-2; the D gene is possibly TRBD2 (5 bases). Germline V gene sequence: CDR1 SEHNR, CDR2 FQNEAQ (reference sequence). Trimming removed 5 bases at V and 2 bases at J, with 15 bases between. The CDR3 has 16 residues. The DNA of the CDR3 is TGTGCCAGCAGCAGGTGGGAGAGGGCAAACACCGGGGAGCTGTTTTTT. Translation: CASSRWERANTGELFF.

This clonotype was counted a few times. The J gene is TRBJ1-1, the V gene TRBV27; D unclear. Trimming removed 2 bases from V and 5 bases from J, with 9 bases in between. The germline gives CDR1 MNHEY, CDR2 SMNVEV (reference sequence). CDR3 length: 13 residues. The CDR3 DNA reads TGTGCCAGCAGTTTAGCCGGGTTGACTGAAGCTTTCTTT. Translation: CASSLAGLTEAFF.

V gene TRBV27 combines with J gene TRBJ2-5, with D possibly matching TRBD2 (6 bases). V lost 8 bases to trimming and J lost 5 bases, with 15 bases between them. CDR1 MNHEY and CDR2 SMNVEV come from the germline V gene (reference sequence). The CDR3 sequence is 13 residues long. CDR3 in amino acids: CASRPGLMETQYF. The CDR3, as DNA: TGTGCCAGCCGACCGGGACTGATGGAGACCCAGTACTTC.

This clonotype showed up many times. The chain uses TRBV29-1 and TRBJ1-5; D might be TRBD1 (6 bases). Trimming pared 7 bases from V and 2 bases from J, leaving 9 bases between. There are 12 residues in the CDR3. CDR1 is SQVTM, CDR2 ANQGSEA, per germline. The CDR3 here is CSARQGNQPQHF. DNA for the CDR3: TGCAGCGCCAGACAGGGCAATCAGCCCCAGCATTTT.

The V gene is TRBV7-8, the J gene TRBJ2-7; possibly TRBD1 for D (6 bases). The CDR3 loop spans 14 amino acids. V was cut by 6 bases and J by 1 base, with 13 bases left in between. CDR1 and CDR2 from the germline V gene are SGHVS and FQNEAQ. The CDR3 here is CASSSQGASYEQYF. The CDR3 DNA sequence: TGTGCCAGCAGTTCACAGGGTGCTTCCTACGAGCAGTACTTC.

This clonotype was seen many times. V gene TRBV9 combines with J gene TRBJ2-7; D gene uncertain. Germline V gives CDR1 SGDLS, CDR2 YYNGEE. V lost 0 bases and J 4 bases, leaving 2 bases between the germline ends. The CDR3 is 11 residues long. CDR3 in DNA: TGTGCCAGCAGCGTAGGGTACGAGCAGTACTTC. It translates to CASSVGYEQYF.

The V call is TRBV6-1, the J call TRBJ1-1; D is perhaps TRBD1 (5 bases). This CDR3 contains 15 residues. In germline, CDR1 is MNHNS, CDR2 SASEGT. Trimming took 4 bases from V and 0 from J, leaving 12 bases between them. The CDR3 coding sequence is TGTGCCAGCAGTGTTCTCGGACATATGAACACTGAAGCTTTCTTT. It yields the protein CASSVLGHMNTEAFF.

This clonotype was counted at least ten times. This chain links TRBV5-1 with TRBJ2-7; D uncertain. V lost 5 bases and J 4 bases, leaving 16 bases between the germline ends. This CDR3 region has 14 residues. CDR1 is SGHRS and CDR2 is YFSETQ in the germline V gene. CDR3 loop: CASSERPSNYEQYF. The CDR3 DNA reads as TGCGCCAGCAGTGAGAGGCCGTCGAATTACGAGCAGTACTTC.

In its sample, this clonotype was seen a few times. This sequence joins TRBV12-3 or TRBV12-4 and TRBJ1-2; TRBD1 aligns across 9 bases. J gave up 8 bases and V 6 bases, and 4 bases lay outside the gene matches. The CDR3 spans 12 residues. The CDR3, as DNA: TGTGCCAGCAGGAATACAGGGGGCGGCTACACCTTC. Amino acids: CASRNTGGGYTF.

The chain uses TRBV27 and TRBJ1-1, with TRBD1 matching over 10 bases. Germline-derived CDR1 and CDR2 are MNHEY and SMNVEV (reference sequence). Germline trimming cut 5 bases from V and 2 bases from J; bases unmatched to any gene: 5. The CDR3 is 15 amino acids. This CDR3 is CASSPRQGANTEAFF. As DNA, the CDR3 is TGTGCCAGCAGTCCCCGACAGGGGGCTAACACTGAAGCTTTCTTT.

The table lists this clonotype with a few counts. The chain recombines TRBV28 with TRBJ1-1; 9 bases are shared with TRBD1. Germline values: CDR1 MDHEN, CDR2 SYDVKM. V shed 6 bases and J 1 base; nucleotides not matched to a gene: 0. This CDR3 contains 13 residues. Here the CDR3 DNA reads TGTGCCAGCAGGGACAGGGGGAACACTGAAGCTTTCTTT. It codes for CASRDRGNTEAFF.

The V gene is TRBV27, the J gene TRBJ2-2; D remains ambiguous. This CDR3 contains 12 residues. Germline loops: CDR1 MNHEY, CDR2 SMNVEV (reference sequence). V was clipped by 5 bases and J by 7 bases, with 8 bases between them. The CDR3 sequence is CASSPAGGELFF. Here the CDR3 DNA reads TGTGCCAGCAGTCCCGCAGGCGGGGAGCTGTTTTTT.

This clonotype was detected many times. The V call is TRBV7-8, the J call TRBJ1-5; no reliable D call. The V gene lost 1 base and the J gene lost 6 bases, with 7 bases spanning the gap. The germline V gene encodes CDR1 SGHVS and CDR2 FQNEAQ. The CDR3 consists of 13 residues. The CDR3 region has the DNA TGTGCCAGCAGCTTAGATGGTAGTCAGCCCCAGCATTTT. Protein product: CASSLDGSQPQHF.

This clonotype was observed a handful of times. The V and J genes are TRBV2 and TRBJ2-7, with D tentatively TRBD1 (5 bases). Germline V gene data show CDR1 as SNHLY and CDR2 as FYNNEI. Trimming stripped 7 bases from V and 2 bases from J, with 18 bases between. This CDR3 is 15 amino acids long. CDR3 bases: TGTGCCAGCATTTTGTCAGGGTCGAGGACCTACGAGCAGTACTTC. Translation gives CASILSGSRTYEQYF.

The chain couples TRBV27 to TRBJ2-1; TRBD1 might be the D (6 bases). CDR3 length: 14 residues. In germline, CDR1 is MNHEY, CDR2 SMNVEV (reference sequence). Trimming stripped 1 base from V and 7 bases from J, with 11 bases between. The CDR3 is CASSLWDTLNEQFF. CDR3 nucleotide sequence: TGTGCCAGCAGTTTATGGGACACCTTGAATGAGCAGTTCTTC.

This clonotype showed up just a few times. This sequence joins TRBV20-1 and TRBJ2-1; TRBD2 is a possible D gene (6 bases). V lost 0 bases to trimming and J lost 3 bases, with 21 bases between them. Looked up from germline, CDR1 is DFQATT and CDR2 is SNEGSKA (reference sequence). This CDR3 has 18 residues. The CDR3 reads CSARDLSSDHAYYNEQFF. As DNA, the CDR3 is TGCAGTGCTAGAGATCTGTCTAGCGACCACGCGTACTACAATGAGCAGTTCTTC.

This chain joins TRBV27 and TRBJ2-1, with a tentative D call TRBD2 (6 bases). V was shortened by 8 bases and J by 8 bases, with 13 bases between the two germline ends. In germline, CDR1 is MNHEY, CDR2 SMNVEV (reference sequence). There are 12 residues in the CDR3. Here the CDR3 reads CASFGGIDEQFF. In DNA, the CDR3 is TGTGCCAGCTTCGGAGGGATCGATGAGCAGTTCTTC.

The V and J genes are TRBV27 and TRBJ1-5, with D possibly TRBD1 on 5 matching bases. The CDR3 runs 15 residues. The V end lost 0 bases, the J end lost 2 bases, and 8 bases lay between the germline ends. Germline V gene sequence: CDR1 MNHEY, CDR2 SMNVEV (reference sequence). The CDR3 sequence is CASSLSWGGNQPQHF. In DNA form, the CDR3 reads TGTGCCAGCAGTTTATCTTGGGGGGGCAATCAGCCCCAGCATTTT.

The genes are TRBV27 and TRBJ2-1; D may be TRBD2 (6 bases). CDR1 and CDR2 (germline): MNHEY, SMNVEV (reference sequence). This CDR3 is built from 12 residues. V was pared by 6 bases and J by 9 bases, with 12 bases between. This chain's CDR3 is CASRRAGIEQFF. CDR3 sequence (DNA): TGTGCCAGCAGGCGGGCGGGAATTGAGCAGTTCTTC.

This clonotype has a handful of counts. An end of the junction differs from the germline gene, which may be a read error. The chain is built from TRBV6-5 and TRBJ1-3; TRBD1 is a possible D gene (5 bases). Germline CDR1 MNHEY, CDR2 SVGAGI. There are 15 residues in the CDR3. The CDR3 sequence is CASSYSGLHANIIYF. The CDR3 nucleotides read TGTGCCAGCAGTTATTCGGGACTACACGCAAACATCATATATTTT.

This clonotype appeared a few times. The chain recombines TRBV7-2 with TRBJ2-7, with D uncertain. V lost 2 bases, J lost 3 bases, and 8 bases lay in between. Germline CDR1 SGHTA, CDR2 FQGNSA. The CDR3 covers 13 residues. The CDR3 loop is CASSLLSNYEQYF. The CDR3 DNA follows: TGTGCCAGCAGCTTACTTAGCAACTACGAGCAGTACTTC.

This clonotype was counted at least ten times. This chain joins TRBV20-1 and TRBJ2-7, with D perhaps matching TRBD2 (6 bases). CDR1 and CDR2 from the germline V gene are DFQATT and SNEGSKA (reference sequence). The CDR3 has 15 residues. The V gene lost 6 bases and the J gene lost 2 bases, with 20 bases spanning the gap. CDR3 bases: TGCAGTGCCATCGTTGGGACTGAAGACACCTACGAGCAGTACTTC. Its translation: CSAIVGTEDTYEQYF.

The V gene is TRBV19, the J gene TRBJ2-1, with 12 bases identical to TRBD2. The CDR3 spans 16 residues. V lost 5 bases, J lost 7 bases, and 9 bases stayed unmatched. Germline CDR1 and CDR2: LNHDA and SQIVND (reference sequence). CDR3 protein: CASSSRLAGVTNEQFF. CDR3 nucleotides: TGTGCCAGTAGTTCAAGACTAGCGGGAGTTACGAATGAGCAGTTCTTC. The variable domain in full, completed from reference TRBV19 and TRBJ2-1, reads DGGITQSPKYLFRKEGQNVTLSCEQNLNHDAMYWYRQDPGQGLRLIYYSQIVNDFQKGDIAEGYSVSREKKESFPLTVTSAQKNPTAFYLCASSSRLAGVTNEQFFGPGTRLTVL.

There are many counts of this clonotype. CDR3 sequence (DNA): TGTGCCAGCAGCTATAGCGGGAGCTCCTACGAGCAGTACTTC. Translation gives CASSYSGSSYEQYF. The V call is TRBV27, the J call TRBJ2-7, with 9 nucleotides matching TRBD2. V shed 6 bases and J 0 bases; nucleotides not matched to a gene: 3. The germline V gene encodes CDR1 MNHEY and CDR2 SMNVEV (reference sequence). The CDR3 has 14 amino acids.

This clonotype was seen a handful of times. The V call is TRBV7-8, the J call TRBJ1-1; 7 positions agree with TRBD1. The length of the CDR3 is 15 residues. V lost 1 base to trimming and J lost 0 bases; unmatched junction nucleotides: 2. CDR1 is SGHVS and CDR2 is FQNEAQ in the germline V gene. CDR3 nucleotide sequence: TGTGCCAGCAGCTTAGAAGGACAGGTGAACACTGAAGCTTTCTTT. It codes for CASSLEGQVNTEAFF.

This clonotype was picked up a small number of times. The genes are TRBV5-1 and TRBJ1-6; D possibly corresponds to TRBD1 (6 bases). Trimming shortened V by 4 bases and J by 7 bases, and 9 bases separated the two germline ends. The CDR3 totals 13 residues. Germline V gene data show CDR1 as SGHRS and CDR2 as YFSETQ. This chain's CDR3 is CASSQDRNSPLHF. As DNA, the CDR3 is TGCGCCAGCAGCCAGGACAGAAATTCACCCCTCCACTTT.

This clonotype was recorded only once. V and J are TRBV27 and TRBJ2-5; 8 bases are shared with TRBD2. Germline-derived CDR1 and CDR2 are MNHEY and SMNVEV (reference sequence). The CDR3 is made up of 13 amino acids. V gave up 7 bases and J gave up 5 bases; unmatched junction bases: 6. CDR3 bases: TGTGCCAGCACCTCGGGAGGGACGGAGACCCAGTACTTC. It specifies CASTSGGTETQYF.

This clonotype was picked up a small number of times. The gene calls are TRBV12-3 or TRBV12-4 and TRBJ2-7; TRBD2 is a possible D gene (6 bases). The V gene lost 6 bases and the J gene lost 4 bases, with 25 bases spanning the gap. This CDR3 contains 17 residues. CDR3 region: CASSYPRGSGVGYEQYF. For the CDR3, the DNA is TGTGCCAGCAGCTATCCCCGTGGGTCGGGAGTGGGATACGAGCAGTACTTC.

The chain is built from TRBV6-5 and TRBJ2-2; D gene unclear. CDR3 length equals 11 residues. Germline V CDR1 and CDR2: MNHEY, SVGAGI. The ends were cut back, 3 bases at V and 9 bases at J, with 5 bases in the middle. CDR3 DNA sequence: TGTGCCAGCAGTTATCAAAGGGAGCTGTTTTTT. It codes for CASSYQRELFF.

There are a few counts of this clonotype. The gene calls are TRBV30 and TRBJ1-1; 7 nucleotides agree with TRBD1. J gave up 3 bases and V 0 bases, and 10 bases lay outside the gene matches. The CDR3 is made up of 16 amino acids. Germline lookup yields CDR1 GTSNPN and CDR2 SVGIG (reference sequence). The CDR3 bases are TGTGCCTGGAGTGTACTGCGAGGGGGCAGCGACACTGAAGCTTTCTTT. Residues: CAWSVLRGGSDTEAFF.

The rearrangement uses TRBV29-1 and TRBJ2-2, with 9 positions matching TRBD1. Looked up from germline, CDR1 is SQVTM and CDR2 is ANQGSEA. The CDR3 consists of 16 residues. Losses at the gene ends were 3 bases for V and 5 bases for J; bases not matched to a gene: 10. The CDR3 spells CSVDIVTGGRTGELFF. CDR3 in DNA: TGCAGCGTTGATATTGTGACAGGGGGTCGGACCGGGGAGCTGTTTTTT.